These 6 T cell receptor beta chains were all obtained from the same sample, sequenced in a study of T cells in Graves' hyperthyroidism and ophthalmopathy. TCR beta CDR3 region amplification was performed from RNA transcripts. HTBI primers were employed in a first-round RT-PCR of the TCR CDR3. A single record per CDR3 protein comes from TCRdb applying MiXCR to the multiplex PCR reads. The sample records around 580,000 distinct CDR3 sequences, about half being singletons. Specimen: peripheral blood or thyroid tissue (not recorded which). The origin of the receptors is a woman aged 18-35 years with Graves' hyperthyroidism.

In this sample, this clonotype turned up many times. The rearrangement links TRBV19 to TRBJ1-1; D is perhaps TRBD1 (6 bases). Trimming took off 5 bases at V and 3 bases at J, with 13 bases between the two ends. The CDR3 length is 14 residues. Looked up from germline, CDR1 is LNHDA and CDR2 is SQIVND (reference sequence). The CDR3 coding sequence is TGTGCCAGTAGTCTTCGACAGGCCCACACTGAAGCTTTCTTT. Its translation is CASSLRQAHTEAFF.

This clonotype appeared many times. CDR3 residues: CASSYPGATNEKLFF. Written as DNA, the CDR3 is TGCGCCAGCAGCTATCCTGGGGCAACTAATGAAAAACTGTTTTTT. This chain connects TRBV4-1 to TRBJ1-4; no reliable D call. The CDR3 runs to 15 residues. CDR1 MGHRA and CDR2 YSYEKL come from the germline V gene. The V gene lost 5 bases and the J gene lost 0 bases, with 10 bases spanning the gap.

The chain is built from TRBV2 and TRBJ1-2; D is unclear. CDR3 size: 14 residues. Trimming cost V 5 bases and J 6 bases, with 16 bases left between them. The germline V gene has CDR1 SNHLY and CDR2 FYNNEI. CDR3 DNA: TGTGCCAGCAGTTTACTAGCGGGAGACAATGGCTACACCTTC. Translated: CASSLLAGDNGYTF.

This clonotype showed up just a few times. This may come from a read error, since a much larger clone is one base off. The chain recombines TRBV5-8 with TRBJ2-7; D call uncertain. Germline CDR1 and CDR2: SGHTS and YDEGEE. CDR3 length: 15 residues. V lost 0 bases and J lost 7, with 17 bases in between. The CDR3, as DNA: TGTGCCAGCAGCTTGGCCCCGAGCTCCTACAATGAGCAGTACTTC. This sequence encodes CASSLAPSSYNEQYF.

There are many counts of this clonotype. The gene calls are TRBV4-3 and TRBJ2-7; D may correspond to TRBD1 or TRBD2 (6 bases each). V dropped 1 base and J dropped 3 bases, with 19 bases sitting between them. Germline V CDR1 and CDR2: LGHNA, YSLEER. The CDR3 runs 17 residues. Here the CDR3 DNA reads TGCGCCAGCAGCCAAGGGCGGGACATACTGCCGGGCTACGAGCAGTACTTC. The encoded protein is CASSQGRDILPGYEQYF.

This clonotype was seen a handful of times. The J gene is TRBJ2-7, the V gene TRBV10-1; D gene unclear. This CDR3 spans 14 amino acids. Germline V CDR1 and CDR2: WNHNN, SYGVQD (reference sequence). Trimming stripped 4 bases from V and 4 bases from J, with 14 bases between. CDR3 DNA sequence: TGCGCCAGCAGTGCTCTGGTGGGCCGATACGAGCAGTACTTC. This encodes CASSALVGRYEQYF.